These 14 T cell receptor beta chains originate from one sample sequenced in a study of vaccination and CD4 T cells after COVID-19. The sample's treatment: approximately 10-day PBMC culture with coronavirus spike peptide pools or control peptides (ViraFEST assay). Cultured CD4+ T cell DNA underwent sequencing with the Oncomine TCR Beta short-read assay. Each CDR3 protein gets one entry after TCRdb re-called the PCR reads with MiXCR. The sample lists more than 20,000 distinct CDR3 sequences, over 40% occurring once. The antigens for these receptors are not known. Input material: CD4+ T cells from blood, cultured in vitro. These receptor sequences come from a human donor who had recovered from COVID-19.

The rearrangement joins TRBV2 to TRBJ1-1; D is uncertain. Germline V gives CDR1 SNHLY, CDR2 FYNNEI. This CDR3 has 15 residues. V lost 7 bases and J lost 2, with 17 bases in between. CDR3 coding DNA: TGTGCCAGCAAATCTGAGGCAGGCGTAAACACTGAAGCTTTCTTT. Its translation: CASKSEAGVNTEAFF.

The CDR3 reads CASSLFVVPAGSYPGYTF. The DNA of the CDR3 is TGTGCCAGCAGCTTATTCGTAGTCCCGGCCGGGAGTTATCCTGGCTACACCTTC. The J gene is TRBJ1-2, the V gene TRBV11-2; D call uncertain. Germline-derived CDR1 and CDR2 are SGHAT and FQNNGV. V lost 2 bases to trimming and J lost 7 bases, with 26 bases between them. CDR3 length: 18 amino acids.

The chain employs TRBV20-1 and TRBJ2-7; unclear D gene. Trimming took off 1 base at V and 0 bases at J, with 13 bases between the two ends. CDR3 length: 15 amino acids. Germline assignment: CDR1 DFQATT and CDR2 SNEGSKA (reference sequence). The CDR3 coding sequence is TGCAGTGCTAGAGCCCCCAAGACGACCTCCTACGAGCAGTACTTC. Protein product: CSARAPKTTSYEQYF.

The chain couples TRBV7-9 to TRBJ2-5; 7 bases fit TRBD1. With V trimmed by 5 bases and J by 5 bases, 17 bases remained unmatched. CDR1 is SEHNR and CDR2 is FQNEAQ in the germline V gene (reference sequence). The CDR3 has 17 amino acids. The CDR3 sequence is CASSPNLSTGRRETQYF. As DNA, the CDR3 is TGTGCCAGCAGCCCGAATCTTTCGACAGGGCGTAGGGAGACCCAGTACTTC.

This clonotype was found a few times. The rearrangement links TRBV19 to TRBJ2-7, with 7 positions matching TRBD2. Germline lookup yields CDR1 LNHDA and CDR2 SQIVND (reference sequence). Losses at the gene ends were 1 base for V and 2 bases for J; bases not matched to a gene: 5. The CDR3 extends over 15 amino acids. The CDR3 DNA sequence: TGTGCCAGTAGTATAGGCCTAGCGGAGGCCTACGAGCAGTACTTC. Translating it yields CASSIGLAEAYEQYF.

The chain recombines TRBV20-1 with TRBJ2-7; 8 bases fit TRBD2. Germline lookup yields CDR1 DFQATT and CDR2 SNEGSKA (reference sequence). V gave up 2 bases and J gave up 6 bases; unmatched junction bases: 6. This CDR3 is 13 amino acids long. The CDR3 sequence is CSARSGLVFEQYF. The CDR3 nucleotides read TGCAGTGCTAGATCGGGACTAGTATTCGAGCAGTACTTC.

This clonotype was counted between two and nine times. The chain joins TRBV7-9 to TRBJ1-5; D is perhaps TRBD1 (6 bases). CDR1 SEHNR and CDR2 FQNEAQ come from the germline V gene (reference sequence). Deletions cut 1 base from V and 7 bases from J, with 11 bases between. This CDR3 contains 14 residues. CDR3 residues: CASSLEGGGQPQHF. For the CDR3, the DNA is TGTGCCAGCAGCTTAGAGGGGGGGGGACAGCCCCAGCATTTT.

This clonotype has more than one count but fewer than ten. The chain is built from TRBV10-3 and TRBJ2-1; 11 bases fit TRBD2. From germline, CDR1 is ENHRY and CDR2 SYGVKD. This CDR3 is built from 15 residues. After removal of 3 bases from V and 3 bases from J, the junction contained 1 base not matched to a gene. CDR3 bases: TGTGCCATCAGTGATCTAGCGGGAGGCTACAATGAGCAGTTCTTC. Protein sequence: CAISDLAGGYNEQFF.

CDR3 nucleotide sequence: TGCGCCAGCAGCCTAACCGGGACAGTGAATGAAAAACTGTTTTTT. Protein product: CASSLTGTVNEKLFF. The V and J genes are TRBV4-1 and TRBJ1-4, with TRBD1 matching 7 bases. The CDR3 totals 15 residues. V trimming: 4 bases; J trimming: 5 bases; junction bases outside the gene matches: 7. CDR1 MGHRA and CDR2 YSYEKL come from the germline V gene.

V gene TRBV15 combines with J gene TRBJ1-2; a weak D match, TRBD1 (6 bases). The V end lost 1 base, the J end lost 5 bases, and 20 bases lay between the germline ends. CDR3 length: 17 residues. Germline lookup yields CDR1 LNHNV and CDR2 YYDKDF (reference sequence). CDR3 region: CATSRVNPGGAGYGYTF. CDR3 in DNA: TGTGCCACCAGCAGAGTAAACCCTGGGGGCGCAGGATATGGCTACACCTTC.

This clonotype was seen a few times. This chain connects TRBV6-1 to TRBJ2-7, with D tentatively TRBD1 or TRBD2 (6 bases each). Germline lookup yields CDR1 MNHNS and CDR2 SASEGT. The germline V and J ends were trimmed by 6 bases and 7 bases, with 22 bases remaining between them. The CDR3 length is 15 residues. CDR3 sequence: CASSRTAGAVGEQYF. The DNA for the CDR3 is TGTGCCAGCAGCCGGACAGCGGGTGCAGTAGGTGAGCAGTACTTC.

CDR3 residues: CSALSRDRGIEVYEQYF. The CDR3 nucleotides are TGCAGCGCCCTTTCCCGGGACAGGGGAATAGAAGTCTACGAGCAGTACTTC. This chain links TRBV29-1 with TRBJ2-7, with 10 bases that match TRBD1. This CDR3 contains 17 residues. Trimming removed 7 bases from V and 3 bases from J; junction bases left unmatched: 18. CDR1 and CDR2 (germline): SQVTM, ANQGSEA.

A few counts support this clonotype. This CDR3 reads CASSSEGQGRETQYF. CDR3 sequence (DNA): TGTGCCAGCAGCTCCGAAGGGCAGGGCAGGGAGACCCAGTACTTC. The genes are TRBV11-3 and TRBJ2-5, with a possible D match to TRBD1 (5 bases). The V end lost 4 bases, the J end lost 5 bases, and 17 bases lay between the germline ends. The length of the CDR3 is 15 residues. In germline, CDR1 is SGHNT, CDR2 YENEEA.

V usage is TRBV11-3 and J usage is TRBJ2-2, with D unresolved. This CDR3 is 14 amino acids long. Germline CDR1 and CDR2: SGHNT and YENEEA. The V gene lost 5 bases and the J gene lost 3 bases, with 10 bases spanning the gap. CDR3 coding DNA: TGTGCCAGCAGCCGAAAACTGGACACCGGGGAGCTGTTTTTT. This codes for CASSRKLDTGELFF.